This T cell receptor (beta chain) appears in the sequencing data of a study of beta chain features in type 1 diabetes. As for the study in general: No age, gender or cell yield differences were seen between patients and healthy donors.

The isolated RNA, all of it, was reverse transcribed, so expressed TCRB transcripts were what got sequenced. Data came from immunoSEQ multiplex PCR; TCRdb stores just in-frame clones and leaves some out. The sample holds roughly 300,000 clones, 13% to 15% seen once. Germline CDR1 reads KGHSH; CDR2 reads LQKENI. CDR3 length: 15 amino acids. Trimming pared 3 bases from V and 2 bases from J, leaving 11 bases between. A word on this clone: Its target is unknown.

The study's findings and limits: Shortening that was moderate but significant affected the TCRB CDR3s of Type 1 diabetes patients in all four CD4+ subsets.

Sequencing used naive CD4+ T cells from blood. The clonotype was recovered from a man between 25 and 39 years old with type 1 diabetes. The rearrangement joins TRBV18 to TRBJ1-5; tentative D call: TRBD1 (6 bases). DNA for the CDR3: TGTGCCAGCTCACCCCCAGGGGAGCGCAATCAGCCCCAGCATTTT. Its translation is CASSPPGERNQPQHF.